The sample holds a few counts of the clone carrying this TCR beta chain. This sample was taken from a study of blood T cell repertoires in COVID-19. The germline CDR1 and CDR2 sequences are SGHDN and FVKESK. This CDR3 contains 13 residues. V gave up 1 base and J gave up 7 bases, with 10 bases separating them. Authors' methods: Amplifying reference gene primers gave estimates of nucleated cell counts. Measured with immunoSEQ multiplex PCR; TCRdb has only the in-frame clones, and not every one. V and J calls plus clone size are reproduced from that table; the DNA served to infer D and trimming. The data show about 190,000 clones, with approximately 84% seen just once and approximately 3% held by the top ten. Living in 24 US areas, the participants were between roughly 18 and 90 years of age. Clinical history as reported by participants underpinned cohort assignment.

Sequencing input: PBMCs or T cells enriched from blood (not recorded which). This clonotype was obtained from a woman aged 25 to 39 who had recovered from COVID-19. V usage is TRBV14 and J usage is TRBJ2-5; D is uncertain. The CDR3 DNA follows: TGTGCCAGCAGCCAAGTCAGTCCGGGGACCCAGTACTTC. This encodes CASSQVSPGTQYF.